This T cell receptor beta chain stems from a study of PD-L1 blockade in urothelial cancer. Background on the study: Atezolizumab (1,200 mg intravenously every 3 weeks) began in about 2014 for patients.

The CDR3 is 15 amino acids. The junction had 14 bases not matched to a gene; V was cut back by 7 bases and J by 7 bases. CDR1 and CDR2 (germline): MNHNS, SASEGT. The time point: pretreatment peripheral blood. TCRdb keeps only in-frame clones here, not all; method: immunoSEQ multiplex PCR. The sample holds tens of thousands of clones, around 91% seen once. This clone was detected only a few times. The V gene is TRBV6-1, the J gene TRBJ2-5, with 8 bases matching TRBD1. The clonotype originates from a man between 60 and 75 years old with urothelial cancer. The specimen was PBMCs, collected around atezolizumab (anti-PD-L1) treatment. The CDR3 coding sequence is TGTGCCAGCATAGGCCGGGACAGGCCTTCGGGGACCCAGTACTTC. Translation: CASIGRDRPSGTQYF.